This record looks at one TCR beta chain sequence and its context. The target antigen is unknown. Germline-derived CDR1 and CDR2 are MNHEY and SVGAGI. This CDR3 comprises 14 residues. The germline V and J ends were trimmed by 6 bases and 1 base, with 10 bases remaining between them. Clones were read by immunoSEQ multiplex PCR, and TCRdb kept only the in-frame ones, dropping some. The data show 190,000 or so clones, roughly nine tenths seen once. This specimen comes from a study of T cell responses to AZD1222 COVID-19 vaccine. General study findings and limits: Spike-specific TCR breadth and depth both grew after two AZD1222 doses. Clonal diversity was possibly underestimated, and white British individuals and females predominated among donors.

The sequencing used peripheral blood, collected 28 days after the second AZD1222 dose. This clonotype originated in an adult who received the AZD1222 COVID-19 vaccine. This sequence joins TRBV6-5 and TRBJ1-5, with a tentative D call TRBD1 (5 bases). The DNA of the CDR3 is TGTGCCAGCAGGACGGGACGGAGCAATCAGCCCCAGCATTTT. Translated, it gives CASRTGRSNQPQHF.